Following are 26 T cell receptor beta chains from one sample sequenced in a study of blood T cell repertoires in COVID-19. Sequencing was performed with immunoSEQ multiplex PCR; in TCRdb, only in-frame clones are kept and a portion is missing. The repertoire includes about 160,000 clones, approximately 88% of them detected once, and more than 2% sits in the top ten. Sequences were obtained from peripheral blood. These receptors were collected from a man aged 65 to 85 with acute or convalescent COVID-19.

The V gene is TRBV5-1, the J gene TRBJ1-1; 7 bases align to TRBD1. V trimming: 3 bases; J trimming: 0 bases; junction bases outside the gene matches: 2. Per the germline V gene, CDR1 is SGHRS and CDR2 is YFSETQ. The CDR3 consists of 14 residues. CDR3 loop: CASSSQGVNTEAFF. The CDR3, as DNA: TGCGCCAGCAGCTCCCAGGGGGTGAACACTGAAGCTTTCTTT.

The chain joins TRBV30 to TRBJ2-3, with 10 bases that match TRBD2. The trim removed 2 bases at V and 2 bases at J, leaving 4 bases unmatched. The CDR3 is made up of 15 amino acids. The germline gives CDR1 GTSNPN, CDR2 SVGIG (reference sequence). The CDR3 DNA is TGTGCCTGGAGTACGCTAGCGGGAGTCACAGATACGCAGTATTTT. It translates to CAWSTLAGVTDTQYF.

V usage is TRBV28 and J usage is TRBJ1-2, with D tentatively TRBD1 (5 bases). Germline V gives CDR1 MDHEN, CDR2 SYDVKM. The CDR3 totals 17 residues. Trimming left V 2 bases short and J 2 bases short, with 18 bases between. The CDR3 sequence: CASSLGGEAMLNYGYTF. CDR3 nucleotide sequence: TGTGCCAGCAGTTTAGGGGGGGAGGCGATGTTAAACTATGGCTACACCTTC.

This sequence joins TRBV6-5 and TRBJ1-5, with TRBD1 as a possible D gene (6 bases). The CDR3 extends over 14 amino acids. Germline V gene data show CDR1 as MNHEY and CDR2 as SVGAGI. The ends were cut back, 0 bases at V and 7 bases at J, with 10 bases in the middle. The CDR3 loop is CASSYSGGRQPQHF. In DNA, the CDR3 is TGTGCCAGCAGTTACTCGGGGGGGCGGCAGCCCCAGCATTTT.

The chain joins TRBV19 to TRBJ2-2; TRBD1 might be the D (6 bases). The CDR3 contains 15 residues. The ends were cut back, 4 bases at V and 4 bases at J, with 13 bases in the middle. In germline, CDR1 is LNHDA, CDR2 SQIVND (reference sequence). CDR3 sequence (DNA): TGTGCCAGTAGTAGACAGGACGCGGGCACCGGGGAGCTGTTTTTT. Translated, it gives CASSRQDAGTGELFF.

This chain joins TRBV27 and TRBJ1-4; D is possibly TRBD1 (6 bases). The CDR3 runs to 16 residues. Germline CDR1 and CDR2: MNHEY and SMNVEV (reference sequence). V was shortened by 3 bases and J by 7 bases, with 18 bases between the two germline ends. The CDR3 nucleotides are TGTGCCAGCAGTTTGTCCCGTACGACCAGGGGTGAAAAACTGTTTTTT. Its protein product is CASSLSRTTRGEKLFF.

The V call is TRBV7-9, the J call TRBJ2-7, with 7 nucleotides matching TRBD1. Germline-derived CDR1 and CDR2 are SEHNR and FQNEAQ (reference sequence). CDR3 size: 15 residues. V dropped 5 bases and J dropped 1; count of bases not matched to a gene: 8. Here the CDR3 DNA reads TGTGCCAGCAGCCCAGGGGACAGTACATCCTACGAGCAGTACTTC. Amino acid sequence: CASSPGDSTSYEQYF. Variable domain in full (rest from reference TRBV7-9 and TRBJ2-7): DTGVSQNPRHKITKRGQNVTFRCDPISEHNRLYWYRQTLGQGPEFLTYFQNEAQLEKSRLLSDRFSAERPKGSFSTLEIQRTEQGDSAMYLCASSPGDSTSYEQYFGPGTRLTVT.

The chain links TRBV7-8 to TRBJ2-2, with 9 bases matching TRBD1. Germline CDR1 is SGHVS and CDR2 is FQNEAQ. This CDR3 has 18 residues. J was trimmed by 7 bases and V by 5 bases; bases with no gene match: 17. The DNA of the CDR3 is TGTGCCAGCAGCCCCCACCCCAACAACAGGGGGCTGGGCGGGGAGCTGTTTTTT. Translated: CASSPHPNNRGLGGELFF.

The CDR3 reads CASMTTGGNSPLHF. CDR3 sequence (DNA): TGTGCCAGCATGACGACAGGGGGAAATTCACCCCTCCACTTT. The chain has TRBV2 and TRBJ1-6; 9 bases map to TRBD1. This CDR3 contains 14 residues. V was clipped by 7 bases and J by 7 bases; unmatched bases: 5. CDR1 is SNHLY and CDR2 is FYNNEI in the germline V gene.

The rearrangement uses TRBV28 and TRBJ1-2; TRBD1 matches 9 bases. Trimming cost V 3 bases and J 10 bases; bases outside gene matches: 9. This CDR3 has 14 residues. CDR1 and CDR2 (germline): MDHEN, SYDVKM. DNA of the CDR3: TGTGCCAGCAGTTTCGGGGGACAGGGTTCTTACTACACCTTC. Its translation is CASSFGGQGSYYTF.

This clone was counted between two and nine times. This chain connects TRBV2 to TRBJ2-2, with TRBD1 matching 8 bases. V shed 6 bases, J shed 4 bases, and the junction held 4 bases outside the gene matches. CDR3 length: 14 residues. The V gene's germline CDR1 is SNHLY and CDR2 FYNNEI. The CDR3 protein is CASSRQGFTGELFF. Here the CDR3 DNA reads TGTGCCAGCAGCAGACAGGGGTTCACCGGGGAGCTGTTTTTT. The full variable domain, completed using reference TRBV2 and TRBJ2-2, is EPEVTQTPSHQVTQMGQEVILRCVPISNHLYFYWYRQILGQKVEFLVSFYNNEISEKSEIFDDQFSVERPDGSNFTLKIRSTKLEDSAMYFCASSRQGFTGELFFGEGSRLTVL.

V and J are TRBV20-1 and TRBJ2-7; 9 nucleotides align to TRBD2. Unmatched junction bases numbered 17, after V lost 3 bases and J lost 5 bases. CDR1 and CDR2 from the germline V gene are DFQATT and SNEGSKA (reference sequence). The CDR3 runs to 17 residues. CDR3 region: CSASGAAGGPDSHEQYF. The CDR3 nucleotides are TGCAGTGCTAGTGGGGCGGCGGGAGGGCCCGATTCCCACGAGCAGTACTTC.

J is TRBJ2-7 and V is TRBV28; D is undetermined. The CDR3 length is 12 residues. The V end was cut by 4 bases, the J end by 0 bases, with 4 bases between. Germline-derived CDR1 and CDR2 are MDHEN and SYDVKM. The CDR3 nucleotides are TGTGCCAGCAGTTCGAGCTCCTACGAGCAGTACTTC. Protein: CASSSSSYEQYF.

The CDR3 loop is CSVGDRNEKLFF. In DNA, the CDR3 is TGCAGCGTTGGGGACAGGAATGAAAAACTGTTTTTT. The V gene is TRBV29-1, the J gene TRBJ1-4, with 8 bases fitting TRBD1. The CDR3 covers 12 residues. The germline CDR1 and CDR2 sequences are SQVTM and ANQGSEA. Unmatched junction bases numbered 0, after V lost 4 bases and J lost 5 bases.

The J gene is TRBJ1-2, the V gene TRBV30; D gene unclear. The germline V gene encodes CDR1 GTSNPN and CDR2 SVGIG (reference sequence). The V end lost 3 bases, the J end lost 0 bases, and 11 bases lay between the germline ends. This CDR3 contains 14 residues. DNA for the CDR3: TGTGCCTGGAGCCTCCCCCCCGCTAACTATGGCTACACCTTC. Translated: CAWSLPPANYGYTF. The full variable domain, its missing parts supplied by reference TRBV30 and TRBJ1-2, is SQTIHQWPATLVQPVGSPLSLECTVEGTSNPNLYWYRQAAGRGLQLLFYSVGIGQISSEVPQNLSASRPQDRQFILSSKKLLLSDSGFYLCAWSLPPANYGYTFGSGTRLTVV.

The chain employs TRBV28 and TRBJ1-5, with 8 bases fitting TRBD1. CDR3 size: 15 residues. The germline CDR1 and CDR2 sequences are MDHEN and SYDVKM. Unmatched junction bases numbered 6, after V lost 4 bases and J lost 4 bases. For the CDR3, the DNA is TGTGCCAGCAGTTACGACAGGGGTCCTAATCAGCCCCAGCATTTT. It codes for CASSYDRGPNQPQHF.

The V call is TRBV19, the J call TRBJ1-1, with 11 bases matching TRBD1. This CDR3 is 18 amino acids long. J lost 4 bases, V lost 1 base, and 11 bases had no gene match. Germline V lookup: CDR1 LNHDA, CDR2 SQIVND (reference sequence). The CDR3 loop reads CASSIGLGQGARGTEAFF. The CDR3 DNA reads as TGTGCCAGTAGTATAGGGCTCGGACAGGGGGCGCGGGGCACTGAAGCTTTCTTT.

The CDR3 bases are TGTGCCAGTGGCCCCCGGGGGGCATTGAATGGCTACACCTTC. Residues: CASGPRGALNGYTF. The gene calls are TRBV19 and TRBJ1-2; maybe TRBD1 (6 bases). Germline CDR1 reads LNHDA; CDR2 reads SQIVND (reference sequence). Trimming cost V 8 bases and J 6 bases, with 19 bases left between them. The CDR3 is made up of 14 amino acids.

CDR3 DNA sequence: TGCGCCAGCAGCTTGGACGGAGTCGACACCGGGGAGCTGTTTTTT. Amino acids: CASSLDGVDTGELFF. The chain joins TRBV5-1 to TRBJ2-2; D ambiguous. Germline loops: CDR1 SGHRS, CDR2 YFSETQ. Trimming removed 0 bases at V and 3 bases at J, with 9 bases between. CDR3 size: 15 residues.

The V gene is TRBV6-5, the J gene TRBJ1-6; D ambiguous. V lost 5 bases, J lost 7 bases, and 6 bases lay in between. This CDR3 spans 12 amino acids. Looked up from germline, CDR1 is MNHEY and CDR2 is SVGAGI. The CDR3 sequence is CASSPLNSPLHF. DNA for the CDR3: TGTGCCAGCAGTCCTTTAAATTCACCCCTCCACTTT.

Here the CDR3 reads CAWSQDGAGRSTEAFF. CDR3 nucleotide sequence: TGTGCCTGGAGCCAGGATGGGGCGGGACGAAGCACTGAAGCTTTCTTT. J is TRBJ1-1 and V is TRBV30, with D possibly TRBD1 on 5 matching bases. The CDR3 runs to 16 residues. Germline assignment: CDR1 GTSNPN and CDR2 SVGIG (reference sequence). V was pared by 3 bases and J by 4 bases, with 21 bases between.

This chain joins TRBV27 and TRBJ2-3; the match to TRBD2 covers 14 bases. Germline lookup yields CDR1 MNHEY and CDR2 SMNVEV (reference sequence). This CDR3 has 18 residues. The V gene end was trimmed by 6 bases and the J gene end by 1 base; junction bases not matched to a gene: 9. Here the CDR3 DNA reads TGTGCCAGCAGCTCCGGGACTAGCGGGGGCCTAGGCACAGATACGCAGTATTTT. Translating it yields CASSSGTSGGLGTDTQYF.

This clone has only one observation. An end of the junction differs from the germline gene, which may be a read error. The chain has TRBV5-1 and TRBJ1-1; TRBD1 matches 7 bases. The V gene's germline CDR1 is SGHRS and CDR2 YFSETQ. This CDR3 has 14 residues. CDR3 residues: CASSPGQAVGEVFF. The CDR3, as DNA: TGCGCCAGCAGCCCAGGACAGGCGGTTGGTGAAGTTTTCTTT.

V is TRBV2 and J is TRBJ2-2, with TRBD1 matching over 7 bases. Per the germline V gene, CDR1 is SNHLY and CDR2 is FYNNEI. V lost 6 bases and J lost 0; bases outside the gene matches: 4. This CDR3 has 15 residues. The CDR3 DNA reads TGTGCCAGCAGGGGACAGCGAACGAACACCGGGGAGCTGTTTTTT. Protein product: CASRGQRTNTGELFF.

The chain has TRBV3-1 (or the pseudogene TRBV3-2) and TRBJ1-5; D call uncertain. Germline V gene sequence: CDR1 LGHDT, CDR2 YNNKEL (reference sequence). The CDR3 runs 12 residues. The V end lost 5 bases, the J end lost 3 bases, and 5 bases lay between the germline ends. Here the CDR3 reads CASSSFNQPQHF. In DNA form, the CDR3 reads TGTGCCAGCAGCTCCTTCAATCAGCCCCAGCATTTT.

For the CDR3, the DNA is TGTGCCAGCAGTGCGACTAGCGGGGCAACCCAGGAGACCCAGTACTTC. Translated: CASSATSGATQETQYF. This sequence joins TRBV2 and TRBJ2-5; 11 bases match TRBD2. This CDR3 is 16 amino acids long. The V segment lost 4 bases and the J segment 5 bases; nucleotides outside the gene matches: 9. CDR1 and CDR2 (germline): SNHLY, FYNNEI.